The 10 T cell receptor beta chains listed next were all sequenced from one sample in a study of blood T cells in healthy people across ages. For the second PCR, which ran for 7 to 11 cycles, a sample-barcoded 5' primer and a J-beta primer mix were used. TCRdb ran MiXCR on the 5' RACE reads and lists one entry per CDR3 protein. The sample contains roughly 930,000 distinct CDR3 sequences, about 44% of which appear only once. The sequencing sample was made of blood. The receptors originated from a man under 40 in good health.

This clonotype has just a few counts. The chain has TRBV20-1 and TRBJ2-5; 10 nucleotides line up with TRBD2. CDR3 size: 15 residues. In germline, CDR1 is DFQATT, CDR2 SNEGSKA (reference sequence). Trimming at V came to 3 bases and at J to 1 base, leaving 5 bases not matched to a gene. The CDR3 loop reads CSASRLAGFQETQYF. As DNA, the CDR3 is TGCAGTGCTAGTAGACTAGCGGGCTTCCAAGAGACCCAGTACTTC.

The CDR3 DNA is TGTGCCAGCAGCCCAACAGGGAGGGGGTCCAAAAACATTCAGTACTTC. This encodes CASSPTGRGSKNIQYF. The rearrangement links TRBV7-2 to TRBJ2-4; D may be TRBD2 (7 bases). Germline-derived CDR1 and CDR2 are SGHTA and FQGNSA. This CDR3 is built from 16 residues. V was clipped by 5 bases and J by 2 bases, with 16 bases between them.

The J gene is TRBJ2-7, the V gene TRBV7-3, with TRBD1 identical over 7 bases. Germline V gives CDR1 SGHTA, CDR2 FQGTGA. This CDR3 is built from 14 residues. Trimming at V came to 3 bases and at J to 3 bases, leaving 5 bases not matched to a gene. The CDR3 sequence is CASSLTDRNYEQYF. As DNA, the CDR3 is TGTGCCAGCAGCTTGACGGACAGGAACTACGAGCAGTACTTC. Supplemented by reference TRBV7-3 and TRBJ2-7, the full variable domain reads GAGVSQTPSNKVTEKGKYVELRCDPISGHTALYWYRQSLGQGPEFLIYFQGTGAADDSGLPNDRFFAVRPEGSVSTLKIQRTERGDSAVYLCASSLTDRNYEQYFGPGTRLTVT.

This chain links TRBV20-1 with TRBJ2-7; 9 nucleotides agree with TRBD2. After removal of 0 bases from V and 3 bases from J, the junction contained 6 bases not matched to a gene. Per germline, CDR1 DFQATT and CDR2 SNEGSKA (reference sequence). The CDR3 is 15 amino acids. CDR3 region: CSARDPQRGVYEQYF. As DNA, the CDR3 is TGCAGTGCTAGAGATCCGCAGCGGGGGGTCTACGAGCAGTACTTC.

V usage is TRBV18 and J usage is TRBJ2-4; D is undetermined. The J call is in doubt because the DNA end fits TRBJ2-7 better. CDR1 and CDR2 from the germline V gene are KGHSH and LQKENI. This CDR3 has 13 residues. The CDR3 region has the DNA TGTGCCAGCTCACCACGGCAGTCCCACGAGCAGTACTTC. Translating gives CASSPRQSHEQYF.

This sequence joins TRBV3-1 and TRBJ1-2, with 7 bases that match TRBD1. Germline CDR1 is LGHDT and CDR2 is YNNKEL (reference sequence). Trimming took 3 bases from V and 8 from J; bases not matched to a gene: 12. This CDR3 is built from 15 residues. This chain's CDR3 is CASSHNDRVPAGYTF. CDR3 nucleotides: TGTGCCAGCAGCCACAACGACAGGGTACCGGCGGGCTACACCTTC.

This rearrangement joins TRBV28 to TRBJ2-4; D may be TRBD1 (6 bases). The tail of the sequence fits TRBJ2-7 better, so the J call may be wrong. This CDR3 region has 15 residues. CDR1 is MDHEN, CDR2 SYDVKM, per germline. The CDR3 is CASSLQGSHSYEQYF. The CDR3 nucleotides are TGTGCCAGCAGTCTGCAGGGGTCCCACTCCTACGAGCAGTACTTC.

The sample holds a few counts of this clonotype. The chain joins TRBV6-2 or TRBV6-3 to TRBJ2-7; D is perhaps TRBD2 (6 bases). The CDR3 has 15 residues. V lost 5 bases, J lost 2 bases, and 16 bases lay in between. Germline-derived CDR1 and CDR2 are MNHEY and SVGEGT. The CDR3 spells CASSPRRDWTYEQYF. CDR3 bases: TGTGCCAGCAGTCCACGCAGGGACTGGACCTACGAGCAGTACTTC.

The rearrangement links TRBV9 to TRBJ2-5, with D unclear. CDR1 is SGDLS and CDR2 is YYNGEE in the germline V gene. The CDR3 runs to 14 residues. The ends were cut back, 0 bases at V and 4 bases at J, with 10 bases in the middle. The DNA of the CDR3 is TGTGCCAGCAGCGTAGCGGCTAGTTCAGAGACCCAGTACTTC. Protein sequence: CASSVAASSETQYF.

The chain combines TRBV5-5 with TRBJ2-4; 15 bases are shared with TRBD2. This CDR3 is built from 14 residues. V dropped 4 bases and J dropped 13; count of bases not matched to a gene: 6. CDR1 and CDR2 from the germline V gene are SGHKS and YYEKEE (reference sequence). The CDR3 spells CASSLRTSGGAQYF. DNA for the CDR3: TGTGCCAGCAGCCTCCGGACTAGCGGGGGGGCCCAGTACTTC.